These T cell receptor beta chains were read from a single sample in a study of early T cells in non-severe SARS-CoV-2 infection. TCRdb re-called the 5' RACE reads through MiXCR, storing one row per CDR3 protein. The table includes 66,000 or so distinct CDR3 sequences, about 12% detected once. Source material: whole blood. Every receptor here comes from an adult who was a healthcare worker with PCR-confirmed SARS-CoV-2 infection or an uninfected control (not recorded which). CDR3s include the opening cysteine and the closing phenylalanine or tryptophan. D genes are given only for firm matches. Clone size, where shown, is once, few, many, or a class for clones that have expanded.

clone size: -; V gene: TRBV4-1; D gene: TRBD2; J gene: TRBJ2-7; CDR3 protein: CASSHSGLAREQYF; CDR3 DNA: TGCGCCAGCAGCCACTCCGGACTAGCGCGGGAGCAGTACTTC
clone size: many; V gene: TRBV10-3; D gene: -; J gene: TRBJ2-7; CDR3 protein: CAISGGREQYF; CDR3 DNA: TGTGCCATCAGTGGGGGCCGGGAGCAGTACTTC
clone size: many; V gene: TRBV5-1; D gene: -; J gene: TRBJ1-3; CDR3 protein: CASSPSSGSGNTIYF; CDR3 DNA: TGCGCCAGCAGCCCCTCTAGCGGCTCTGGAAACACCATATATTTT
clone size: many; V gene: TRBV11-2; D gene: TRBD2; J gene: TRBJ2-2; CDR3 protein: CASSFVAGSTGELFF; CDR3 DNA: TGTGCCAGCAGCTTCGTAGCGGGAAGCACCGGGGAGCTGTTTTTT
clone size: -; V gene: TRBV29-1; D gene: TRBD1; J gene: TRBJ2-5; CDR3 protein: CSLVQGGETQYF; CDR3 DNA: TGCAGCCTTGTACAAGGGGGCGAGACCCAGTACTTC
clone size: many; V gene: TRBV29-1; D gene: -; J gene: TRBJ1-3; CDR3 protein: CSGGQGNTIYF; CDR3 DNA: TGCAGCGGCGGACAGGGAAACACCATATATTTT
clone size: -; V gene: TRBV7-6; D gene: -; J gene: TRBJ1-4; CDR3 protein: CASSLAHGTSDDLFF; CDR3 DNA: TGTGCCAGCAGCTTAGCACACGGGACCTCCGACGATTTGTTTTTT
clone size: -; V gene: TRBV6-5; D gene: -; J gene: TRBJ1-2; CDR3 protein: CASSYSNSGFGYTF; CDR3 DNA: TGTGCCAGCAGTTACTCGAATTCCGGGTTTGGCTACACCTTC
clone size: many; V gene: TRBV3-1; D gene: -; J gene: TRBJ2-1; CDR3 protein: CASSSQQLNEQFF; CDR3 DNA: TGTGCCAGCAGCTCCCAACAGCTCAATGAGCAGTTCTTC
clone size: many; V gene: TRBV20-1; D gene: TRBD1; J gene: TRBJ2-3; CDR3 protein: CSAPAQIRGSTDTQYF; CDR3 DNA: TGCAGTGCTCCCGCCCAAATCAGGGGGAGCACAGATACGCAGTATTTT